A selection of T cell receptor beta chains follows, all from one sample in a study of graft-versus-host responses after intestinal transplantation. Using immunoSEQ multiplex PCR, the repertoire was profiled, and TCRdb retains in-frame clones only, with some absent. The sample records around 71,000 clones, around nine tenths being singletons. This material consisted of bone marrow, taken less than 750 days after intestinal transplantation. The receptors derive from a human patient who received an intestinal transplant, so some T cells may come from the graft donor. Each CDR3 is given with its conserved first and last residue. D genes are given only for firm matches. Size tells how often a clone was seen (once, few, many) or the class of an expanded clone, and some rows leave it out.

CDR3nt: TGTGCCAGCAGCCTCACTAGTGGGGGCACAGATACGCAGTATTTT
CDR3aa: CASSLTSGGTDTQYF
d_gene: -
len: 15
v_gene: TRBV6-5
j_gene: TRBJ2-3
abundance: -

CDR3nt: TGTGCCAGTAGTGAATTTTACGCAGGGACAACCAAAAACATTCAGTACTTC
CDR3aa: CASSEFYAGTTKNIQYF
d_gene: -
len: 17
v_gene: TRBV19
j_gene: TRBJ2-4
abundance: -

CDR3nt: TGTGCCAGCGTCAAGAACACTGAAGCTTTCTTT
CDR3aa: CASVKNTEAFF
d_gene: -
len: 11
v_gene: TRBV21-1
j_gene: TRBJ1-1
abundance: once

CDR3nt: TGTGCCAGCAGGAGACGGGAGTCGGGCAACGAGCAGTACTTC
CDR3aa: CASRRRESGNEQYF
d_gene: -
len: 14
v_gene: TRBV6-1
j_gene: TRBJ2-7
abundance: -

CDR3nt: TGCGCCAGCAGCTTGGCTTCTGATGCAGGCCACAATGAGCAGTTCTTC
CDR3aa: CASSLASDAGHNEQFF
d_gene: -
len: 16
v_gene: TRBV5-1
j_gene: TRBJ2-1
abundance: -

CDR3nt: TGTGCCAGCAGCAGGACATTAGAAGCTTTCTTT
CDR3aa: CASSRTLEAFF
d_gene: -
len: 11
v_gene: TRBV7-6
j_gene: TRBJ1-1
abundance: medium-sized

CDR3nt: TGTGCCACCAGGACTGTGGGGACTAGCGGGGTCCATGAGCAGTTCTTC
CDR3aa: CATRTVGTSGVHEQFF
d_gene: TRBD2
len: 16
v_gene: TRBV19
j_gene: TRBJ2-1
abundance: -

CDR3nt: TGTGCCAGCAGTGAGGTTGGGGCCAACGTCCTGACTTTC
CDR3aa: CASSEVGANVLTF
d_gene: -
len: 13
v_gene: TRBV6-5
j_gene: TRBJ2-6
abundance: -

CDR3nt: TGCAGCGTTGGAAGAACAGCCTACAATGAGCAGTTCTTC
CDR3aa: CSVGRTAYNEQFF
d_gene: -
len: 13
v_gene: TRBV29-1
j_gene: TRBJ2-1
abundance: -

CDR3nt: TGCAGCGGGGGGGAGGATACGCAGTATTTT
CDR3aa: CSGGEDTQYF
d_gene: -
len: 10
v_gene: TRBV29-1
j_gene: TRBJ2-3
abundance: -

CDR3nt: TGTGCTAGTGCCTCCAGGGATCCCAAAAACATTCAGTACTTC
CDR3aa: CASASRDPKNIQYF
d_gene: -
len: 14
v_gene: TRBV12-5
j_gene: TRBJ2-4
abundance: -

CDR3nt: TGTGCCAGCAGCTCTCCGGGACTAGCTTTATTCTTC
CDR3aa: CASSSPGLALFF
d_gene: TRBD2
len: 12
v_gene: TRBV11-2
j_gene: TRBJ2-1
abundance: -

CDR3nt: TGTGCCAGCTCATCCGGCGTAGATACGCAGTATTTT
CDR3aa: CASSSGVDTQYF
d_gene: -
len: 12
v_gene: TRBV18
j_gene: TRBJ2-3
abundance: few

CDR3nt: TGTGCCAGCAGTCCCACCTCCTGGCAGGGGGAACGTCGCTTC
CDR3aa: CASSPTSWQGERRF
d_gene: TRBD1
len: 14
v_gene: TRBV28
j_gene: TRBJ1-2
abundance: -

CDR3nt: TGTGCCAGCAGTGGAGCGACAGGGTCTAATGAAAAACTGTTTTTT
CDR3aa: CASSGATGSNEKLFF
d_gene: TRBD1
len: 15
v_gene: TRBV6-1
j_gene: TRBJ1-4
abundance: -

CDR3nt: TGTGCCAGCAGAGACAGGGTCGAGCAGTACTTC
CDR3aa: CASRDRVEQYF
d_gene: TRBD1
len: 11
v_gene: TRBV6-6
j_gene: TRBJ2-7
abundance: -

CDR3nt: TGTGCCATCAGTGAGTCGGTGGAAAGGTGGAACACTGAAGCTTTCTTT
CDR3aa: CAISESVERWNTEAFF
d_gene: -
len: 16
v_gene: TRBV10-3
j_gene: TRBJ1-1
abundance: -

CDR3nt: TGTGCCAGCAGGGAATTTGGGGCCCTGAACACTGAAGCTTTCTTT
CDR3aa: CASREFGALNTEAFF
d_gene: -
len: 15
v_gene: TRBV6-4
j_gene: TRBJ1-1
abundance: -

CDR3nt: TGTGCCAGCAGCCCACCTGTGAAGCAAGAGACCCAGTACTTC
CDR3aa: CASSPPVKQETQYF
d_gene: -
len: 14
v_gene: TRBV7-9
j_gene: TRBJ2-5
abundance: few

CDR3nt: TGCGCCAGCAGCTTGGAGGCAGGGATTGTTGGCTACACCTTC
CDR3aa: CASSLEAGIVGYTF
d_gene: -
len: 14
v_gene: TRBV5-1
j_gene: TRBJ1-2
abundance: -

CDR3nt: TGTGCCAGCAGCTTAAATGGTCAGGGATCCTACAATGAGCAGTTCTTC
CDR3aa: CASSLNGQGSYNEQFF
d_gene: -
len: 16
v_gene: TRBV11-3
j_gene: TRBJ2-1
abundance: -

CDR3nt: TGTGCCAGCAGTCATGCCAGGGTTCGAGAGACCCAGTACTTC
CDR3aa: CASSHARVRETQYF
d_gene: -
len: 14
v_gene: TRBV5-6
j_gene: TRBJ2-5
abundance: -

CDR3nt: TGTGCCAGCAGCCAGGACAGCTTAGCTAACTATGGCTACACCTTC
CDR3aa: CASSQDSLANYGYTF
d_gene: -
len: 15
v_gene: TRBV4-2
j_gene: TRBJ1-2
abundance: -

CDR3nt: TGTGCCAGCAGTGAAGAATTCTGGGACCCCAACTACGAGCAGTACTTC
CDR3aa: CASSEEFWDPNYEQYF
d_gene: -
len: 16
v_gene: TRBV6-1
j_gene: TRBJ2-7
abundance: -

CDR3nt: TGTGCCAGCAGCTTGCACAGGGGGCAAGTGAACACTGAAGCTTTCTTT
CDR3aa: CASSLHRGQVNTEAFF
d_gene: TRBD1
len: 16
v_gene: TRBV5-4
j_gene: TRBJ1-1
abundance: -

CDR3nt: TGTGCCAGCAGCTTAGGGGTCTCGTACGAGCAGTACTTC
CDR3aa: CASSLGVSYEQYF
d_gene: -
len: 13
v_gene: TRBV7-6
j_gene: TRBJ2-7
abundance: -

CDR3nt: TGTGCCAGCAGCATACAGGGCCAGCCCCAGCATTTT
CDR3aa: CASSIQGQPQHF
d_gene: -
len: 12
v_gene: TRBV13
j_gene: TRBJ1-5
abundance: -

CDR3nt: TGTGCCAGTAGTCCTGGGACGGGACGGCGTCAGCCCCAGCATTTT
CDR3aa: CASSPGTGRRQPQHF
d_gene: -
len: 15
v_gene: TRBV19
j_gene: TRBJ1-5
abundance: once

CDR3nt: TGTGCCAGCAGCTTGGTTCCGGGACTAGGCTACGAGCAGTACTTC
CDR3aa: CASSLVPGLGYEQYF
d_gene: TRBD2
len: 15
v_gene: TRBV5-4
j_gene: TRBJ2-7
abundance: -

CDR3nt: TGTGCCAGCAGCCCTAGACTAGCGGGAGACAATGAGCAGTTCTTC
CDR3aa: CASSPRLAGDNEQFF
d_gene: TRBD2
len: 15
v_gene: TRBV5-4
j_gene: TRBJ2-1
abundance: -

CDR3nt: TGCGCCAGCAGCTTGACCGCCGGGACAGGGTACTACGAGCAGTACTTC
CDR3aa: CASSLTAGTGYYEQYF
d_gene: TRBD1
len: 16
v_gene: TRBV5-1
j_gene: TRBJ2-7
abundance: -

CDR3nt: TGTGCCAGCAGTTGGGACAGCAATCAGCCCCAGCATTTT
CDR3aa: CASSWDSNQPQHF
d_gene: -
len: 13
v_gene: TRBV6-5
j_gene: TRBJ1-5
abundance: -

CDR3nt: TGTGCCAGTAGTATAGGGGGAGGCTATGGCTACACCTTC
CDR3aa: CASSIGGGYGYTF
d_gene: -
len: 13
v_gene: TRBV19
j_gene: TRBJ1-2
abundance: -

CDR3nt: TGTGCCAGCAGTGACTCTAGCGGGAGCTACAATGAGCAGTTCTTC
CDR3aa: CASSDSSGSYNEQFF
d_gene: TRBD2
len: 15
v_gene: TRBV6-4
j_gene: TRBJ2-1
abundance: -

CDR3nt: TGCGCCAGCAGTTTAATGCCCCTCGGACCCAATGAGCAGTTCTTC
CDR3aa: CASSLMPLGPNEQFF
d_gene: -
len: 15
v_gene: TRBV10-2
j_gene: TRBJ2-1
abundance: once

CDR3nt: TGTGCCGCACAGAGAGGACAGGTTAGCACAGATACGCAGTATTTT
CDR3aa: CAAQRGQVSTDTQYF
d_gene: TRBD1
len: 15
v_gene: TRBV7-9
j_gene: TRBJ2-3
abundance: -

CDR3nt: TGTGCCAGCAGCTTAGAGGTGCTGGGAAGCTTCTACGAGCAGTACTTC
CDR3aa: CASSLEVLGSFYEQYF
d_gene: -
len: 16
v_gene: TRBV7-9
j_gene: TRBJ2-7
abundance: -

CDR3nt: TGTGCCATCAGGGGACAGGGGAAGAACACTGAAGCTTTCTTT
CDR3aa: CAIRGQGKNTEAFF
d_gene: TRBD1
len: 14
v_gene: TRBV10-3
j_gene: TRBJ1-1
abundance: -

CDR3nt: TGCAGCGTTGGGGGGTTTCGGGCGGAGACCCAGTACTTC
CDR3aa: CSVGGFRAETQYF
d_gene: -
len: 13
v_gene: TRBV29-1
j_gene: TRBJ2-5
abundance: -

CDR3nt: TGTGCCAGTAGTAGGGCCCGCGGCCCCTACGAGCAGTACTTC
CDR3aa: CASSRARGPYEQYF
d_gene: -
len: 14
v_gene: TRBV19
j_gene: TRBJ2-7
abundance: -

CDR3nt: TGTGCCTGGAGTAAGGCGGCGAGCTCCTACAATGAGCAGTTCTTC
CDR3aa: CAWSKAASSYNEQFF
d_gene: -
len: 15
v_gene: TRBV30
j_gene: TRBJ2-1
abundance: -

CDR3nt: TGTGCCAGCAGCTTAGGACGGGCTGGGCTGTTTTTT
CDR3aa: CASSLGRAGLFF
d_gene: -
len: 12
v_gene: TRBV7-2
j_gene: TRBJ2-2
abundance: -

CDR3nt: TGTGCCGGCAATACGGGGGTCGACGAGCAGTACTTC
CDR3aa: CAGNTGVDEQYF
d_gene: -
len: 12
v_gene: TRBV2
j_gene: TRBJ2-7
abundance: -

CDR3nt: TGCGCCAGCAGCCCGTACCCTAGCGGCAGGTTGTACGAGCAGTACTTC
CDR3aa: CASSPYPSGRLYEQYF
d_gene: TRBD2
len: 16
v_gene: TRBV4-1
j_gene: TRBJ2-7
abundance: -

CDR3nt: TGTGCCAGCAGCCCAGGCGGAAGTGATGAAAAACTGTTTTTT
CDR3aa: CASSPGGSDEKLFF
d_gene: -
len: 14
v_gene: TRBV5-4
j_gene: TRBJ1-4
abundance: -

CDR3nt: TGTGCCATCAGTGAGACCTATCGCGGGAGGGGGAATGAGCAGTTCTTC
CDR3aa: CAISETYRGRGNEQFF
d_gene: TRBD2
len: 16
v_gene: TRBV10-3
j_gene: TRBJ2-1
abundance: -

CDR3nt: TGTGCCAGCAGTTTGGATCACAGGGACCATGGCTACACCTTC
CDR3aa: CASSLDHRDHGYTF
d_gene: -
len: 14
v_gene: TRBV28
j_gene: TRBJ1-2
abundance: -

CDR3nt: TGTGCCAGCAGCCAATTGACAGGCGGAAACTATGGCTACACCTTC
CDR3aa: CASSQLTGGNYGYTF
d_gene: -
len: 15
v_gene: TRBV4-2
j_gene: TRBJ1-2
abundance: -

CDR3nt: TGTGCCAAGGGGCGGGGCGGGACAGGCCACGAGCAGTACTTC
CDR3aa: CAKGRGGTGHEQYF
d_gene: TRBD1
len: 14
v_gene: TRBV2
j_gene: TRBJ2-7
abundance: -

CDR3nt: TGTGCCAGCAGCCGATTCGAGGGGGTTTCCTATAATTCACCCCTCCACTTT
CDR3aa: CASSRFEGVSYNSPLHF
d_gene: -
len: 17
v_gene: TRBV13
j_gene: TRBJ1-6
abundance: -

CDR3nt: TGTGCCAGCAGTCCCCTTCTCTACGAGCAGTACTTC
CDR3aa: CASSPLLYEQYF
d_gene: -
len: 12
v_gene: TRBV28
j_gene: TRBJ2-7
abundance: -

CDR3nt: TGTGCCACCAGCAGCCCTATCCTGAAGGGTAAACCCTATAATTCACCCCTCCACTTT
CDR3aa: CATSSPILKGKPYNSPLHF
d_gene: -
len: 19
v_gene: TRBV15
j_gene: TRBJ1-6
abundance: once

CDR3nt: TGTGCCACCGGGGGCAGCCTCTCTGGGGCCAACGTCCTGACTTTC
CDR3aa: CATGGSLSGANVLTF
d_gene: -
len: 15
v_gene: TRBV6-6
j_gene: TRBJ2-6
abundance: few

CDR3nt: TGTGCCAGCAGCTTACAGGGGACAGGGCGGAATGAGCAGTTCTTC
CDR3aa: CASSLQGTGRNEQFF
d_gene: TRBD1
len: 15
v_gene: TRBV7-3
j_gene: TRBJ2-1
abundance: -

CDR3nt: TGTGCCAGCAGCCAAGACCGTCGCGGGGTGGCGAGAGAGCAGTACTTC
CDR3aa: CASSQDRRGVAREQYF
d_gene: -
len: 16
v_gene: TRBV14
j_gene: TRBJ2-7
abundance: -